Listed here are 31 T cell receptor beta chains from one sample, sequenced in a study of immune evolution from preneoplasia to lung adenocarcinoma. Using immunoSEQ multiplex PCR, the repertoire was profiled, and TCRdb retains in-frame clones only, with some absent. The sample consists of around 7,900 clones, about 77% of them appearing once. Sequencing input: FFPE adjacent normal lung tissue. The receptors come from a person aged 65-85 years with lung adenocarcinoma.

This clone has only one observation. The V gene is TRBV18, the J gene TRBJ2-5, with TRBD2 as a possible D gene (6 bases). The germline gives CDR1 KGHSH, CDR2 LQKENI. This CDR3 comprises 15 residues. Trimming removed 2 bases at V and 5 bases at J, with 15 bases between. The CDR3 loop is CASSPNQGAGETQYF. CDR3 in DNA: TGTGCCAGCTCACCAAATCAGGGTGCGGGGGAGACCCAGTACTTC.

The chain uses TRBV7-6 and TRBJ2-5, with no clear D. V was cut by 1 base and J by 5 bases, with 11 bases left in between. The CDR3 spans 14 residues. Looked up from germline, CDR1 is SGHVS and CDR2 is FNYEAQ. CDR3 in amino acids: CASSLDVAGETQYF. The CDR3 DNA sequence: TGTGCCAGCAGCTTAGATGTAGCTGGGGAGACCCAGTACTTC.

The chain links TRBV14 to TRBJ1-3; no definite D call. Per the germline V gene, CDR1 is SGHDN and CDR2 is FVKESK. The germline V and J ends were trimmed by 4 bases and 2 bases, with 15 bases remaining between them. This CDR3 has 16 residues. This CDR3 reads CASSLLDPGAGNTIYF. The CDR3 nucleotides read TGTGCCAGCAGCCTCCTGGATCCGGGCGCTGGAAACACCATATATTTT.

This clone was detected a few times. The rearrangement links TRBV6-6 to TRBJ1-3, with D possibly being TRBD1 (5 bases). The germline V gene has CDR1 MNHNY and CDR2 SVGAGI (reference sequence). There are 15 residues in the CDR3. Between the trimmed V and J ends, which lost 0 bases and 4 bases, there was a span of 10 bases. CDR3 bases: TGTGCCAGCAGTTACTCGGGGGGTACAGGAAACACCATATATTTT. Residues: CASSYSGGTGNTIYF.

This clone is categorized as medium-sized. CDR3 in DNA: TGTGCCAGCAGCCAAGAACGGGAGGTTCCATACGAGCAGTACTTC. This encodes CASSQEREVPYEQYF. The gene calls are TRBV4-2 and TRBJ2-7, with 7 bases fitting TRBD2. V lost 0 bases and J lost 4; bases outside the gene matches: 6. Per the germline V gene, CDR1 is LGHNA and CDR2 is YNFKEQ. This CDR3 is 15 amino acids long.

The chain joins TRBV9 to TRBJ2-7; possible D gene TRBD1, 6 bases. V was trimmed by 0 bases and J by 6 bases, leaving 10 bases between them. Germline assignment: CDR1 SGDLS and CDR2 YYNGEE. CDR3 length: 13 amino acids. The CDR3 spells CASSVETGGEQYF. The CDR3 region has the DNA TGTGCCAGCAGCGTAGAGACAGGCGGCGAGCAGTACTTC.

Regarding this clone: Other nucleotide sequences in the sample specify the same CDR3. The rearrangement uses TRBV27 and TRBJ2-1; the match to TRBD1 covers 7 bases. The CDR3 extends over 12 amino acids. Germline-derived CDR1 and CDR2 are MNHEY and SMNVEV (reference sequence). Trimming took 7 bases from V and 9 from J; bases not matched to a gene: 6. The CDR3 loop reads CASNTPGGEQFF. The CDR3 nucleotides read TGTGCCAGCAATACACCAGGGGGTGAGCAGTTCTTC.

This clone showed up just a few times. Other DNA sequences in the same sample also yield this CDR3. DNA of the CDR3: TGCAGCGTTGCGGGGGGGAACTATGGCTACACCTTC. The encoded protein is CSVAGGNYGYTF. This chain uses TRBV29-1 with TRBJ1-2; possible D gene TRBD1, 5 bases. The CDR3 covers 12 residues. Germline V gives CDR1 SQVTM, CDR2 ANQGSEA. V lost 4 bases and J 2 bases, leaving 8 bases between the germline ends. Filled out from reference TRBV29-1 and TRBJ1-2, the complete variable domain reads SAVISQKPSRDICQRGTSLTIQCQVDSQVTMMFWYRQQPGQSLTLIATANQGSEATYESGFVIDKFPISRPNLTFSTLTVSNMSPEDSSIYLCSVAGGNYGYTFGSGTRLTVV.

This clone was found a few times. The rearrangement uses TRBV4-2 and TRBJ2-7; 9 bases line up with TRBD2. There are 15 residues in the CDR3. In germline, CDR1 is LGHNA, CDR2 YNFKEQ. V gave up 0 bases and J gave up 4 bases; unmatched junction bases: 4. The CDR3 nucleotides are TGTGCCAGCAGCCAAGAGTGGACTAGCGATTACGAGCAGTACTTC. This gives the protein CASSQEWTSDYEQYF.

The genes are TRBV6-1 and TRBJ1-2, with D unresolved. Germline-derived CDR1 and CDR2 are MNHNS and SASEGT. The CDR3 consists of 13 residues. Trimming removed 1 base at V and 4 bases at J, with 7 bases between. CDR3 residues: CASSEVGGYGYTF. As DNA, the CDR3 is TGTGCCAGCAGTGAAGTTGGCGGCTATGGCTACACCTTC.

The rearrangement uses TRBV27 and TRBJ2-7; either TRBD1 or TRBD2 may supply D (6 bases each). The CDR3 runs 14 residues. Germline lookup yields CDR1 MNHEY and CDR2 SMNVEV (reference sequence). V gave up 5 bases and J gave up 6 bases, with 17 bases separating them. CDR3 nucleotide sequence: TGTGCCAGCAGTCCCGGGACATTGGGGGGCGAGCAGTACTTC. This encodes CASSPGTLGGEQYF.

The chain combines TRBV18 with TRBJ1-2, with 7 nucleotides matching TRBD1. V was pared by 3 bases and J by 4 bases, with 8 bases of the junction left unmatched. Per the germline V gene, CDR1 is KGHSH and CDR2 is LQKENI. This CDR3 has 15 residues. The CDR3 is CASSPTGDGGYGYTF. The CDR3, as DNA: TGTGCCAGCTCACCCACAGGGGACGGGGGCTATGGCTACACCTTC.

The gene calls are TRBV5-1 and TRBJ2-3, with no clear D. Trimming cost V 5 bases and J 0 bases, with 10 bases left between them. Per germline, CDR1 SGHRS and CDR2 YFSETQ. The CDR3 extends over 14 amino acids. This CDR3 is CASSRATSTDTQYF. The DNA of the CDR3 is TGCGCCAGCAGTAGAGCAACTAGCACAGATACGCAGTATTTT. The entire variable domain, with the rest obtained from reference TRBV5-1 and TRBJ2-3, is as follows: KAGVTQTPRYLIKTRGQQVTLSCSPISGHRSVSWYQQTPGQGLQFLFEYFSETQRNKGNFPGRFSGRQFSNSRSEMNVSTLELGDSALYLCASSRATSTDTQYFGPGTRLTVL.

V and J are TRBV27 and TRBJ2-7; 9 bases line up with TRBD1. This CDR3 comprises 15 residues. V lost 2 bases to trimming and J lost 4 bases; unmatched junction nucleotides: 6. Germline values: CDR1 MNHEY, CDR2 SMNVEV (reference sequence). The CDR3 region is CASSLAPGTGYEQYF. CDR3 nucleotide sequence: TGTGCCAGCAGTTTAGCCCCCGGGACAGGGTACGAGCAGTACTTC.

The chain recombines TRBV30 with TRBJ2-5; a possible D gene is TRBD2 (6 bases). The CDR3 consists of 14 residues. V was shortened by 0 bases and J by 5 bases, with 13 bases between the two germline ends. CDR1 is GTSNPN, CDR2 SVGIG, per germline (reference sequence). The CDR3 DNA reads as TGTGCCTGGAGTGTAAGGAGGGCTCGGGAGACCCAGTACTTC. Translated: CAWSVRRARETQYF.

The chain joins TRBV5-4 to TRBJ2-3; D is tentatively TRBD1 or TRBD2 (5 bases each). V was clipped by 2 bases and J by 1 base, with 11 bases between them. This CDR3 region has 15 residues. Germline V lookup: CDR1 SGHNT, CDR2 YYREEE (reference sequence). CDR3 amino acids: CASSLSRGGTDTQYF. The CDR3, as DNA: TGTGCCAGCAGCTTATCCCGAGGGGGCACAGATACGCAGTATTTT.

The V gene is TRBV25-1, the J gene TRBJ1-4; 8 bases map to TRBD1. CDR1 MGHDK and CDR2 SYGVNS come from the germline V gene. V dropped 1 base and J dropped 6; count of bases not matched to a gene: 4. The CDR3 contains 15 residues. CDR3 sequence (DNA): TGTGCCAGCAGTGAATTAGAGACAGGGGATGAAAAACTGTTTTTT. Protein sequence: CASSELETGDEKLFF.

This rearrangement joins TRBV6-1 to TRBJ1-5; D remains ambiguous. The V gene's germline CDR1 is MNHNS and CDR2 SASEGT. The CDR3 covers 14 residues. V lost 7 bases and J lost 4, with 14 bases in between. CDR3 region: CASNPWRTNQPQHF. In nucleotides, the CDR3 is TGTGCCAGCAACCCTTGGAGGACTAATCAGCCCCAGCATTTT.

The rearrangement uses TRBV6-5 and TRBJ2-5; D perhaps matches TRBD1 (6 bases). The CDR3 totals 15 residues. The V end was cut by 5 bases, the J end by 4 bases, with 17 bases between. Germline CDR1 is MNHEY and CDR2 is SVGAGI. CDR3 in amino acids: CASSRPPLGGETQYF. CDR3 nucleotide sequence: TGTGCCAGCAGTCGACCCCCTCTAGGGGGAGAGACCCAGTACTTC.

This chain links TRBV27 with TRBJ1-5; D gene ambiguous. V was shortened by 5 bases and J by 5 bases, with 19 bases between the two germline ends. This CDR3 region has 16 residues. The germline V gene encodes CDR1 MNHEY and CDR2 SMNVEV (reference sequence). CDR3 coding DNA: TGTGCCAGCAGTCCGCGGGCCTCCTCCGGACATCAGCCCCAGCATTTT. This gives the protein CASSPRASSGHQPQHF.

V usage is TRBV4-1 and J usage is TRBJ2-6; tentatively, D is TRBD2 (6 bases). The CDR3 is 19 residues long. Germline V lookup: CDR1 MGHRA, CDR2 YSYEKL. Between the trimmed V and J ends, which lost 2 bases and 0 bases, there was a span of 17 bases. The DNA of the CDR3 is TGCGCCAGCAGCCAACCAACGGGGGACGTACTCTCTGGGGCCAACGTCCTGACTTTC. This encodes CASSQPTGDVLSGANVLTF.

This clone came up a few times. The V and J genes are TRBV15 and TRBJ1-5, with D unclear. The CDR3 runs to 15 residues. CDR1 and CDR2 (germline): LNHNV, YYDKDF (reference sequence). Trimming cost V 0 bases and J 3 bases, with 9 bases left between them. This CDR3 reads CATSRDAGFNQPQHF. The CDR3 DNA is TGTGCCACCAGCAGAGACGCCGGGTTCAATCAGCCCCAGCATTTT.

The chain carries TRBV5-1 and TRBJ2-1; the match to TRBD1 covers 11 bases. V dropped 4 bases and J dropped 10; count of bases not matched to a gene: 10. Germline values: CDR1 SGHRS, CDR2 YFSETQ. CDR3 length: 15 amino acids. CDR3 amino acids: CASSLGQGAGEEQFF. The CDR3 DNA is TGCGCCAGCAGCCTCGGACAGGGGGCCGGGGAGGAGCAGTTCTTC.

This sequence joins TRBV6-4 and TRBJ1-5, with D perhaps matching TRBD1 (5 bases). The ends were cut back, 3 bases at V and 1 base at J, with 10 bases in the middle. CDR1 and CDR2 from the germline V gene are MRHNA and SNTAGT. This CDR3 has 15 amino acids. The CDR3 bases are TGTGCCAGCAGTGAGCAAGAGGGGAGCAATCAGCCCCAGCATTTT. It codes for CASSEQEGSNQPQHF.

This chain links TRBV5-1 with TRBJ1-1; 8 bases agree with TRBD1. Germline V gene sequence: CDR1 SGHRS, CDR2 YFSETQ. This CDR3 comprises 19 residues. With 0 bases clipped from V and 4 bases from J, the junction kept 17 bases outside the gene matches. The DNA for the CDR3 is TGCGCCAGCAGCTTGGCTGTAAGGCCGGGACAGGTATTGGGCACTGAAGCTTTCTTT. This encodes CASSLAVRPGQVLGTEAFF.

With respect to this clone: Other DNA sequences within the sample encode an identical CDR3. The chain is built from TRBV6-5 and TRBJ2-1; D is possibly TRBD2 (6 bases). From germline, CDR1 is MNHEY and CDR2 SVGAGI. The V end was cut by 6 bases, the J end by 0 bases, with 12 bases between. The CDR3 spans 15 residues. This CDR3 reads CASSRDGSSYNEQFF. CDR3 bases: TGTGCCAGCAGCCGGGACGGGAGCTCCTACAATGAGCAGTTCTTC.

This rearrangement joins TRBV5-1 to TRBJ2-2, with D unclear. V lost 6 bases, J lost 6 bases, and 15 bases lay in between. CDR1 and CDR2 (germline): SGHRS, YFSETQ. The CDR3 length is 14 residues. For the CDR3, the DNA is TGCGCCAGCACCCTGGGCCCGGCACCCGGGGAGCTGTTTTTT. Translation gives CASTLGPAPGELFF.

This rearrangement joins TRBV2 to TRBJ1-1; D is perhaps TRBD1 (6 bases). V was trimmed by 2 bases and J by 11 bases, leaving 9 bases between them. The CDR3 has 11 amino acids. Germline CDR1 reads SNHLY; CDR2 reads FYNNEI. The CDR3 DNA follows: TGTGCCAGCAGTGAATTTAGGGGGGCTTTCTTT. It codes for CASSEFRGAFF.

This clone was observed a few times. CDR3 sequence: CASSPTGVGAQFF. CDR3 bases: TGTGCCAGCAGCCCGACAGGGGTCGGTGCGCAGTTCTTC. The genes are TRBV5-4 and TRBJ2-1; 8 nucleotides align to TRBD1. There are 13 residues in the CDR3. CDR1 and CDR2 from the germline V gene are SGHNT and YYREEE (reference sequence). The trim removed 4 bases at V and 12 bases at J, leaving 9 bases unmatched.

This clone turned up a few times. The V and J genes are TRBV7-3 and TRBJ2-1; D is unresolved. Germline CDR1 reads SGHTA; CDR2 reads FQGTGA. Trimming shortened V by 3 bases and J by 7 bases, and 19 bases separated the two germline ends. This CDR3 spans 16 amino acids. CDR3 bases: TGTGCCAGCAGCTTGAGTTTGGGGTCGGTGGGGAATGAGCAGTTCTTC. This translates into CASSLSLGSVGNEQFF. The full variable domain, its missing parts supplied by reference TRBV7-3 and TRBJ2-1, is GAGVSQTPSNKVTEKGKYVELRCDPISGHTALYWYRQSLGQGPEFLIYFQGTGAADDSGLPNDRFFAVRPEGSVSTLKIQRTERGDSAVYLCASSLSLGSVGNEQFFGPGTRLTVL.

The chain employs TRBV7-9 and TRBJ1-4, with D unresolved. Germline-derived CDR1 and CDR2 are SEHNR and FQNEAQ (reference sequence). Trimming shortened V by 3 bases and J by 0 bases, and 14 bases separated the two germline ends. The CDR3 sequence is 17 residues long. The CDR3, as DNA: TGTGCCAGCAGCTTCAGAGGAGAAGATGCAACTAATGAAAAACTGTTTTTT. This codes for CASSFRGEDATNEKLFF. The full variable domain, rest sourced from reference TRBV7-9 and TRBJ1-4, is DTGVSQNPRHKITKRGQNVTFRCDPISEHNRLYWYRQTLGQGPEFLTYFQNEAQLEKSRLLSDRFSAERPKGSFSTLEIQRTEQGDSAMYLCASSFRGEDATNEKLFFGSGTQLSVL.